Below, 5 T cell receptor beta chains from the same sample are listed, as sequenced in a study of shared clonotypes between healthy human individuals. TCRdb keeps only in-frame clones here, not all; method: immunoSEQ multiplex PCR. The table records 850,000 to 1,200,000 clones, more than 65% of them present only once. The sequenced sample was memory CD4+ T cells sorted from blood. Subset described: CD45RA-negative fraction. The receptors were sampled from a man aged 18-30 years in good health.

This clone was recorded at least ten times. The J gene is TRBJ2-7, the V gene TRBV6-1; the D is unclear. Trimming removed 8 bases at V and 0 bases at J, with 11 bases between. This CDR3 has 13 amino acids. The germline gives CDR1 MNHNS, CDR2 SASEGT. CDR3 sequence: CASAYEGSYEQYF. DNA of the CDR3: TGTGCCAGCGCCTATGAAGGCTCCTACGAGCAGTACTTC.

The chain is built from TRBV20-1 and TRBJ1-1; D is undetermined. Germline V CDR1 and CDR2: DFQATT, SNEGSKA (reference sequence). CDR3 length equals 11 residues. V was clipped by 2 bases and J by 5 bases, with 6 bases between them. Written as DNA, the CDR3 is TGCAGTGCTAGATGGAAGACTGAAGCTTTCTTT. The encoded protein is CSARWKTEAFF.

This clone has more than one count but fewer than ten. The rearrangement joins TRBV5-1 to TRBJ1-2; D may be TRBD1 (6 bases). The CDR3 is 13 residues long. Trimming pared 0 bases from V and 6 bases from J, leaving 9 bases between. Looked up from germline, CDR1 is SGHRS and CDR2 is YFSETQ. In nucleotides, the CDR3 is TGCGCCAGCAGCTTGGGCGGGGGCGATGGCTACACCTTC. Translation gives CASSLGGGDGYTF. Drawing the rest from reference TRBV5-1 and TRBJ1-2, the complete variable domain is KAGVTQTPRYLIKTRGQQVTLSCSPISGHRSVSWYQQTPGQGLQFLFEYFSETQRNKGNFPGRFSGRQFSNSRSEMNVSTLELGDSALYLCASSLGGGDGYTFGSGTRLTVV.

CDR3 loop: CSVGTGMGYGYTF. The CDR3 DNA follows: TGCAGCGTCGGGACAGGGATGGGGTATGGCTACACCTTC. The chain employs TRBV29-1 and TRBJ1-2; 9 bases agree with TRBD1. The CDR3 consists of 13 residues. Germline CDR1 SQVTM, CDR2 ANQGSEA. V shed 6 bases, J shed 5 bases, and the junction held 7 bases outside the gene matches.

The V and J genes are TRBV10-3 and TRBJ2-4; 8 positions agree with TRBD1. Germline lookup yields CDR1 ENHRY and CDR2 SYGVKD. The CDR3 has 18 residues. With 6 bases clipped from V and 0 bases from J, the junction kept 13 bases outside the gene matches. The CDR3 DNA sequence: TGTGCCATCAGCCCAGCCCTTTACGGACAGGGAGCCAAAAACATTCAGTACTTC. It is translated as CAISPALYGQGAKNIQYF.